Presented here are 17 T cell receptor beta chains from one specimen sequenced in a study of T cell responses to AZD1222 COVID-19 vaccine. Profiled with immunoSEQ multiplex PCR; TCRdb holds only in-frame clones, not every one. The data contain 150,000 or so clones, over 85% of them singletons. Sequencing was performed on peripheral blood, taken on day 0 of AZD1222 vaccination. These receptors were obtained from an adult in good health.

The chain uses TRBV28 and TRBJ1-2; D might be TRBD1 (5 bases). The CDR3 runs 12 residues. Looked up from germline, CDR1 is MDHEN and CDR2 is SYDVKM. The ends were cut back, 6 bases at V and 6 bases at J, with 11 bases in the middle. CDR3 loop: CASRPWGNGYTF. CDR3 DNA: TGTGCCAGCAGACCTTGGGGGAATGGCTACACCTTC.

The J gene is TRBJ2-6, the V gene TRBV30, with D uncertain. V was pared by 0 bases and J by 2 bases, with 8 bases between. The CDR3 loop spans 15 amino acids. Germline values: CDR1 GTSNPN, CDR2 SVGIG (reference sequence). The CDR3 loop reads CAWSVRVTGANVLTF. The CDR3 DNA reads TGTGCCTGGAGTGTACGAGTAACTGGGGCCAACGTCCTGACTTTC.

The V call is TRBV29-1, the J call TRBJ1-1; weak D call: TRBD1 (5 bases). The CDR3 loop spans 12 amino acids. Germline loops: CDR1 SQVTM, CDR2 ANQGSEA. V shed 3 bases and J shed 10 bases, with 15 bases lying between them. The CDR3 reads CSVEVGVSAAFF. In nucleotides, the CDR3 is TGCAGCGTTGAGGTAGGGGTCTCTGCAGCTTTCTTT.

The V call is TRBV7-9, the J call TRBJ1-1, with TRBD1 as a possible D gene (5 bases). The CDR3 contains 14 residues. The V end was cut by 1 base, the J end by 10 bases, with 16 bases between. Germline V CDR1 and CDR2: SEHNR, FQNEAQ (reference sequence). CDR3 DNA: TGTGCCAGCAGCTTAGTAGGGACTCCTGGGGTAGCTTTCTTT. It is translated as CASSLVGTPGVAFF. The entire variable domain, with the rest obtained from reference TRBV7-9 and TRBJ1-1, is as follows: DTGVSQNPRHKITKRGQNVTFRCDPISEHNRLYWYRQTLGQGPEFLTYFQNEAQLEKSRLLSDRFSAERPKGSFSTLEIQRTEQGDSAMYLCASSLVGTPGVAFFGQGTRLTVV.

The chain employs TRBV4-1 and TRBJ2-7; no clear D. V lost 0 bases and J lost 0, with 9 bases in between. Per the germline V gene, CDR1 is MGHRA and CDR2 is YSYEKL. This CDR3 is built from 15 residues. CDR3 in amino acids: CASSQDLPSSYEQYF. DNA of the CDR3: TGCGCCAGCAGCCAAGATCTTCCGTCCTCCTACGAGCAGTACTTC.

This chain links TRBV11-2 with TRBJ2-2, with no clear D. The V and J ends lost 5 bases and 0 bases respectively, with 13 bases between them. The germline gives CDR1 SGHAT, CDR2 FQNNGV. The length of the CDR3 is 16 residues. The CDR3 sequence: CASSPRWPTNTGELFF. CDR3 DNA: TGTGCCAGCAGCCCCCGATGGCCTACGAACACCGGGGAGCTGTTTTTT.

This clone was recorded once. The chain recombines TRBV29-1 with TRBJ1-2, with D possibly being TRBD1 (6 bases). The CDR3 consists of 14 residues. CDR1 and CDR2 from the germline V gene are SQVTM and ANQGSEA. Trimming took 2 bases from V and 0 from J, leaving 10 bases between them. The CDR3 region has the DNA TGCAGCGTTGAACAGGGGACCTCTAACTATGGCTACACCTTC. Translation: CSVEQGTSNYGYTF.

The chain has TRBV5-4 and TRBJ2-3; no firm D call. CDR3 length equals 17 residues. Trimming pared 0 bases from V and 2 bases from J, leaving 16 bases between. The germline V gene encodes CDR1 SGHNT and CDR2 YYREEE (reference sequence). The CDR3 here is CASSLASGLSNTDTQYF. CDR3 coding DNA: TGTGCCAGCAGCTTGGCATCAGGTCTGTCCAACACAGATACGCAGTATTTT.

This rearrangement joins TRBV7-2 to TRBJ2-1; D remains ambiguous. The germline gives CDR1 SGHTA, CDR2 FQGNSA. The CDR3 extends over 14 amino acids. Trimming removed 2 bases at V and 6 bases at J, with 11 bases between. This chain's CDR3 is CASSLNPASNEQFF. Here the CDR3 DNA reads TGTGCCAGCAGCTTAAATCCGGCATCCAATGAGCAGTTCTTC.

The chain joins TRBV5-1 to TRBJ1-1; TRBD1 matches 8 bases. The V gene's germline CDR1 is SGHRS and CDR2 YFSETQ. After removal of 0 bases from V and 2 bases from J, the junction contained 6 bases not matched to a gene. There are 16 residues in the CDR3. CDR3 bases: TGCGCCAGCAGCTTGGGGGCCAGGGGGCTTAACACTGAAGCTTTCTTT. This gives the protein CASSLGARGLNTEAFF.

CDR3 sequence reads: CASSLVRDTEAFF. In DNA, the CDR3 is TGTGCCAGCAGTTTAGTCAGAGACACTGAAGCTTTCTTT. The genes are TRBV27 and TRBJ1-1; D is ambiguous. Trimming shortened V by 2 bases and J by 3 bases, and 7 bases separated the two germline ends. The CDR3 runs to 13 residues. The germline gives CDR1 MNHEY, CDR2 SMNVEV (reference sequence).

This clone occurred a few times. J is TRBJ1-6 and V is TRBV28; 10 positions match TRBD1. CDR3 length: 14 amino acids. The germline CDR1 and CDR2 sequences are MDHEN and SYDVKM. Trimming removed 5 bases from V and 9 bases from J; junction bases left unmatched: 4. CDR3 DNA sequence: TGTGCCAGCAGTACCGACAGGGGGCTTTCACCCCTCCACTTT. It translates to CASSTDRGLSPLHF. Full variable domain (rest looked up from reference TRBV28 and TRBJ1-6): DVKVTQSSRYLVKRTGEKVFLECVQDMDHENMFWYRQDPGLGLRLIYFSYDVKMKEKGDIPEGYSVSREKKERFSLILESASTNQTSMYLCASSTDRGLSPLHFGNGTRLTVT.

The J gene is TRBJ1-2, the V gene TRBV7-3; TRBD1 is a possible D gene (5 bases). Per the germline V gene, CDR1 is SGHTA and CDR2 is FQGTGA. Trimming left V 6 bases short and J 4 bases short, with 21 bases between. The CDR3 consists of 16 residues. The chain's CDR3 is CASRDTGAGSSYGYTF. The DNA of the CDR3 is TGTGCCAGCAGAGATACCGGGGCAGGGTCTAGCTATGGCTACACCTTC.

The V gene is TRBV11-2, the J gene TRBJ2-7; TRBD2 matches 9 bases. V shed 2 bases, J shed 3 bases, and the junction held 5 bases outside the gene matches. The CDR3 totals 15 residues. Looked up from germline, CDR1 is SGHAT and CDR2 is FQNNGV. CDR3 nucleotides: TGTGCCAGCAGCTTACCGCGGGGGGGCAACTACGAGCAGTACTTC. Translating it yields CASSLPRGGNYEQYF.

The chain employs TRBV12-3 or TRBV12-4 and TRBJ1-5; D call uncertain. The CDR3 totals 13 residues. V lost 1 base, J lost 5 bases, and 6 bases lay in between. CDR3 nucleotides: TGTGCCAGCAGTTTAGGGCGGGATCAGCCCCAGCATTTT. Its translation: CASSLGRDQPQHF.

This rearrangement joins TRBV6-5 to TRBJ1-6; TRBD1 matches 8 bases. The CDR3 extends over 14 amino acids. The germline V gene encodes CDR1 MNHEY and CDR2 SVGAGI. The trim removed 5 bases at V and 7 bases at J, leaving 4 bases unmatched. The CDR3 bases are TGTGCCAGCAGTAACAGGGGGGTGAATTCACCCCTCCACTTT. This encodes CASSNRGVNSPLHF.

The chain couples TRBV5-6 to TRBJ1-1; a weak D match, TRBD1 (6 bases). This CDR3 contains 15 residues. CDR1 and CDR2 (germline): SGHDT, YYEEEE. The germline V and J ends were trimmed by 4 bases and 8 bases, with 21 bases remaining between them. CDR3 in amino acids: CASSPTGRETIEAFF. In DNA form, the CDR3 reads TGTGCCAGCAGCCCCACAGGGCGCGAGACAATCGAAGCTTTCTTT.